This T cell receptor beta chain was recorded in a study of blood T cell repertoires in COVID-19. Whole-study context: COVID-19 samples from acute and convalescent phases originated in the United States, Italy and Spain.

Libraries were prepared by immunoSEQ multiplex PCR; TCRdb keeps only in-frame clonotypes and omits some of them. This table holds approximately 100,000 clones, 80% to 95% found once. Germline CDR1 is MNHNY and CDR2 is SVGAGI (reference sequence). Trimming took off 5 bases at V and 4 bases at J, with 9 bases between the two ends. The CDR3 has 13 amino acids. The sample consisted of peripheral blood. The chain combines TRBV6-6 with TRBJ1-5; TRBD1 might be the D (6 bases). The sequence was obtained from a man between 65 and 79 years old with acute or convalescent COVID-19. As DNA, the CDR3 is TGTGCCAGCAGTACGCAGGGGAATCAGCCCCAGCATTTT. This sequence encodes CASSTQGNQPQHF.